This T cell receptor (beta chain) comes out of a study of blood T cells in healthy people across ages. Through a sample-barcoded 5' primer and a J-beta primer mix, a second PCR was run for roughly 7 to 12 cycles. Each CDR3 protein gets one entry after TCRdb re-called the 5' RACE reads with MiXCR. The sample carries approximately 800,000 distinct CDR3 sequences, roughly 53% recorded once. Germline CDR1 reads MDHEN; CDR2 reads SYDVKM. V was clipped by 5 bases and J by 5 bases; unmatched bases: 11. This CDR3 contains 15 residues. This chain joins TRBV28 and TRBJ1-1; 7 bases align to TRBD1. The sequencing input was blood. The sequence came from a man older than 75 in good health. CDR3 residues: CASSPPSRGGTEAFF. The CDR3 bases are TGTGCCAGCAGTCCACCGAGCAGGGGGGGAACTGAAGCTTTCTTT.